Each of the 29 T cell receptor beta chains below was sequenced from the same sample in a study of OX40 agonist ivuxolimab in advanced cancers. The method behind the library was the immunoSEQ multiplex PCR assay. Held by TCRdb, this immuneACCESS table contains in-frame sequences only and omits some clones. Under half of the omission traces to an unresolved V gene where checked; the cause of the rest is unknown. The sample table shows 40,000 to 50,000 clones, and about 90% are seen once. The ten largest clones add up to around 0.63% of the sample. Sequenced here: CD4+ or CD8+ T cells sorted from blood, sampled in a trial of the OX40 agonist ivuxolimab. The receptor source for this set is an adult with an advanced solid tumor such as melanoma, head and neck, liver or kidney cancer.

The chain links TRBV19 to TRBJ2-3; 10 bases map to TRBD1. The V segment lost 6 bases and the J segment 3 bases; nucleotides outside the gene matches: 6. This CDR3 is 15 amino acids long. CDR1 LNHDA and CDR2 SQIVND come from the germline V gene (reference sequence). The CDR3 here is CASSPPGQGTDTQYF. The DNA for the CDR3 is TGTGCCAGTAGCCCGCCGGGACAGGGGACAGATACGCAGTATTTT.

This clone was counted only a few times. The CDR3 reads CASSFGTVNTGELFF. The CDR3 DNA reads TGTGCCAGCAGCTTTGGGACAGTGAACACCGGGGAGCTGTTTTTT. The chain links TRBV5-4 to TRBJ2-2; 7 bases line up with TRBD1. The CDR3 runs 15 residues. V lost 2 bases to trimming and J lost 1 base; unmatched junction nucleotides: 2. The V gene's germline CDR1 is SGHNT and CDR2 YYREEE (reference sequence).

This chain uses TRBV7-2 with TRBJ2-1; the match to TRBD2 covers 8 bases. This CDR3 is built from 16 residues. Germline-derived CDR1 and CDR2 are SGHTA and FQGNSA. With 2 bases clipped from V and 0 bases from J, the junction kept 3 bases outside the gene matches. The CDR3 nucleotides are TGTGCCAGCAGCTTACAAGGGACTAGCTCCTACAATGAGCAGTTCTTC. The encoded protein is CASSLQGTSSYNEQFF.

The chain carries TRBV18 and TRBJ2-7, with D tentatively TRBD1 or TRBD2 (5 bases each). V lost 5 bases and J lost 0, with 8 bases in between. This CDR3 is built from 13 residues. Germline V gene lookup returns CDR1 KGHSH and CDR2 LQKENI. The CDR3 nucleotides are TGTGCCAGCTCAACCGGGACCTCCTACGAGCAGTACTTC. Translating gives CASSTGTSYEQYF.

The chain uses TRBV11-2 and TRBJ2-7; D gene unclear. Trimming shortened V by 1 base and J by 3 bases, and 16 bases separated the two germline ends. Germline V CDR1 and CDR2: SGHAT, FQNNGV. This CDR3 contains 16 residues. This chain's CDR3 is CASSLVSIVYGYEQYF. The CDR3 nucleotides read TGTGCCAGCAGCTTAGTCTCCATTGTCTATGGCTACGAGCAGTACTTC.

This clone has just a few counts. The chain recombines TRBV5-1 with TRBJ2-1; either TRBD1 or TRBD2 may supply D (5 bases each). The CDR3 length is 15 residues. Germline-derived CDR1 and CDR2 are SGHRS and YFSETQ. The V end was cut by 0 bases, the J end by 4 bases, with 11 bases between. CDR3 protein: CASSLAGPPYNEQFF. CDR3 nucleotides: TGCGCCAGCAGCTTGGCGGGGCCCCCTTACAATGAGCAGTTCTTC.

The chain carries TRBV9 and TRBJ1-1; the D is unclear. This CDR3 region has 13 residues. Germline-derived CDR1 and CDR2 are SGDLS and YYNGEE. Deletions cut 5 bases from V and 7 bases from J, with 15 bases between. This chain's CDR3 is CASRSPEAGEAFF. As DNA, the CDR3 is TGTGCCAGCAGATCCCCAGAGGCTGGTGAAGCTTTCTTT.

This chain links TRBV5-1 with TRBJ1-1; D remains ambiguous. The CDR3 contains 13 residues. Germline V gives CDR1 SGHRS, CDR2 YFSETQ. The V gene lost 0 bases and the J gene lost 0 bases, with 3 bases spanning the gap. The chain's CDR3 is CASSLDVNTEAFF. The CDR3 nucleotides are TGCGCCAGCAGCTTGGATGTGAACACTGAAGCTTTCTTT.

The J gene is TRBJ2-1, the V gene TRBV7-9; D not resolved. The CDR3 totals 12 residues. Trimming cost V 3 bases and J 9 bases, with 9 bases left between them. Germline CDR1 SEHNR, CDR2 FQNEAQ (reference sequence). The CDR3 reads CASSLVTGEQFF. CDR3 bases: TGTGCCAGCAGCTTGGTAACCGGTGAGCAGTTCTTC.

This rearrangement joins TRBV7-9 to TRBJ1-1; D remains ambiguous. Between the trimmed V and J ends, which lost 1 base and 3 bases, there was a span of 6 bases. The CDR3 length is 13 residues. CDR1 and CDR2 (germline): SEHNR, FQNEAQ (reference sequence). The CDR3: CASSLVEDTEAFF. In DNA, the CDR3 is TGTGCCAGCAGCTTAGTAGAGGACACTGAAGCTTTCTTT.

The V and J genes are TRBV5-4 and TRBJ1-6, with D unresolved. The ends were cut back, 6 bases at V and 2 bases at J, with 9 bases in the middle. The CDR3 consists of 14 residues. Germline-derived CDR1 and CDR2 are SGHNT and YYREEE (reference sequence). CDR3 sequence (DNA): TGTGCCAGCAATAGCGACCCCTATAATTCACCCCTCCACTTT. Protein sequence: CASNSDPYNSPLHF.

This chain links TRBV4-3 with TRBJ1-4; 11 nucleotides line up with TRBD1. V lost 4 bases and J lost 7; bases outside the gene matches: 8. Germline-derived CDR1 and CDR2 are LGHNA and YSLEER. The CDR3 has 16 residues. CDR3 bases: TGCGCCAGCAGCCGAGCCACCGGGACAGGGGGTGAAAAACTGTTTTTT. Translated: CASSRATGTGGEKLFF.

V usage is TRBV18 and J usage is TRBJ1-3; TRBD1 matches 7 bases. This CDR3 is built from 17 residues. V shed 5 bases and J 0 bases; nucleotides not matched to a gene: 10. From germline, CDR1 is KGHSH and CDR2 LQKENI. The CDR3 DNA sequence: TGTGCCAGCTCAGCTGACGGGACAGTCCGCTCTGGAAACACCATATATTTT. This sequence encodes CASSADGTVRSGNTIYF. Combining the CDR3 with reference TRBV18 and TRBJ1-3 gives the whole variable domain NAGVMQNPRHLVRRRGQEARLRCSPMKGHSHVYWYRQLPEEGLKFMVYLQKENIIDESGMPKERFSAEFPKEGPSILRIQQVVRGDSAAYFCASSADGTVRSGNTIYFGEGSWLTVV.

The V and J genes are TRBV6-1 and TRBJ2-7; possibly TRBD1 or TRBD2 for D (5 bases each). CDR3 length equals 14 residues. V lost 1 base and J 0 bases, leaving 7 bases between the germline ends. Germline CDR1 reads MNHNS; CDR2 reads SASEGT. The CDR3 reads CASSEGGFSYEQYF. CDR3 DNA sequence: TGTGCCAGCAGTGAAGGGGGGTTCTCCTACGAGCAGTACTTC.

A single count supports this clone. The rearrangement uses TRBV18 and TRBJ2-1, with D possibly being TRBD2 (7 bases). The CDR3 has 17 amino acids. The germline gives CDR1 KGHSH, CDR2 LQKENI. V dropped 3 bases and J dropped 7 bases, with 22 bases sitting between them. The CDR3 loop is CASSPPQGGREGNEQFF. The CDR3 nucleotides are TGTGCCAGCTCACCGCCACAGGGAGGCAGGGAGGGGAATGAGCAGTTCTTC.

The chain employs TRBV6-4 and TRBJ2-1; D unclear. The CDR3 consists of 14 residues. The V gene's germline CDR1 is MRHNA and CDR2 SNTAGT. V gave up 6 bases and J gave up 5 bases, with 14 bases separating them. CDR3 protein: CASSNDIVDNEQFF. CDR3 bases: TGTGCCAGCAGCAACGACATTGTCGACAATGAGCAGTTCTTC.

This chain connects TRBV4-1 to TRBJ2-7, with a weak D call TRBD1 (6 bases). The CDR3 is 16 residues long. V was clipped by 4 bases and J by 2 bases, with 18 bases between them. The germline V gene encodes CDR1 MGHRA and CDR2 YSYEKL. In DNA, the CDR3 is TGCGCCAGCAGCCCCCAGATGGTGGGGGCCCCCTACGAGCAGTACTTC. This encodes CASSPQMVGAPYEQYF.

The CDR3 nucleotides are TGCGCCAGCAACCCCCTACAGCAGATATCACCCCTCCACTTT. Amino acids: CASNPLQQISPLHF. The genes are TRBV4-1 and TRBJ1-6; D gene ambiguous. The CDR3 sequence is 14 residues long. The V and J ends lost 7 bases and 10 bases respectively, with 17 bases between them. The germline V gene encodes CDR1 MGHRA and CDR2 YSYEKL.

This clone is a singleton in its sample. The V and J genes are TRBV18 and TRBJ2-5, with 7 bases fitting TRBD2. This CDR3 has 15 amino acids. Germline CDR1 reads KGHSH; CDR2 reads LQKENI. The V segment lost 1 base and the J segment 5 bases; nucleotides outside the gene matches: 7. The CDR3 spells CASSPRGGEGETQYF. The CDR3 nucleotides read TGTGCCAGCTCACCACGCGGCGGGGAGGGGGAGACCCAGTACTTC.

This clone was seen only once. CDR3 residues: CASSRDSDTQYF. The CDR3 DNA follows: TGTGCCAGCAGCCGAGACTCAGATACGCAGTATTTT. The chain joins TRBV2 to TRBJ2-3; D remains unclear. The V end was cut by 6 bases, the J end by 4 bases, with 8 bases between. This CDR3 is 12 amino acids long. Germline V gene lookup returns CDR1 SNHLY and CDR2 FYNNEI.

The rearrangement joins TRBV9 to TRBJ1-1; D unresolved. The CDR3 is made up of 14 amino acids. V was shortened by 1 base and J by 3 bases, with 10 bases between the two germline ends. The germline CDR1 and CDR2 sequences are SGDLS and YYNGEE. DNA of the CDR3: TGTGCCAGCAGCGTATATCCCAGTGACACTGAAGCTTTCTTT. It is translated as CASSVYPSDTEAFF.

The chain recombines TRBV25-1 with TRBJ2-5; D is possibly TRBD1 (6 bases). CDR3 size: 15 residues. CDR1 is MGHDK and CDR2 is SYGVNS in the germline V gene. With 6 bases removed from V and 5 bases from J, the gap between germline ends came to 19 bases. The CDR3 loop reads CASSGMMGAGETQYF. The CDR3 DNA reads TGTGCCAGCAGCGGAATGATGGGGGCCGGGGAGACCCAGTACTTC.

The chain employs TRBV7-3 and TRBJ2-7; weak D call: TRBD2 (5 bases). Germline V gene lookup returns CDR1 SGHTA and CDR2 FQGTGA. This CDR3 region has 15 residues. The ends were cut back, 2 bases at V and 3 bases at J, with 14 bases in the middle. The CDR3 is CASSLYGGGGYEQYF. CDR3 bases: TGTGCCAGCAGCTTATATGGAGGAGGCGGCTACGAGCAGTACTTC.

The chain uses TRBV5-1 and TRBJ2-2; either TRBD1 or TRBD2 may supply D (5 bases each). In germline, CDR1 is SGHRS, CDR2 YFSETQ. Trimming cost V 4 bases and J 8 bases, with 15 bases left between them. The CDR3 is made up of 14 amino acids. The CDR3 DNA reads TGCGCCAGCAGCCCACGGGACGCGGGTGGGGAGCTGTTTTTT. Its protein product is CASSPRDAGGELFF.

The chain carries TRBV7-3 and TRBJ2-5; 10 bases map to TRBD1. Germline V CDR1 and CDR2: SGHTA, FQGTGA. Trimming took 2 bases from V and 2 from J; bases not matched to a gene: 5. This CDR3 contains 16 residues. The CDR3 loop reads CASSLGVGQGQETQYF. The CDR3, as DNA: TGTGCCAGCAGCTTAGGAGTGGGACAGGGGCAAGAGACCCAGTACTTC.

J is TRBJ2-5 and V is TRBV5-1, with 8 bases that match TRBD2. V shed 6 bases and J 5 bases; nucleotides not matched to a gene: 12. Per the germline V gene, CDR1 is SGHRS and CDR2 is YFSETQ. The length of the CDR3 is 15 residues. The CDR3: CASNDPGGAGETQYF. The DNA of the CDR3 is TGCGCCAGCAACGACCCCGGGGGGGCCGGTGAGACCCAGTACTTC.

The V gene is TRBV11-3, the J gene TRBJ1-2; tentative D call: TRBD1 (6 bases). CDR1 and CDR2 (germline): SGHNT, YENEEA. This CDR3 comprises 15 residues. Trimming pared 5 bases from V and 3 bases from J, leaving 16 bases between. For the CDR3, the DNA is TGTGCCAGCAGCCGCGGGGGCAGGGGAGACTATGGCTACACCTTC. The encoded protein is CASSRGGRGDYGYTF. The full variable domain, its missing parts supplied by reference TRBV11-3 and TRBJ1-2, is EAGVVQSPRYKIIEKKQPVAFWCNPISGHNTLYWYLQNLGQGPELLIRYENEEAVDDSQLPKDRFSAERLKGVDSTLKIQPAELGDSAVYLCASSRGGRGDYGYTFGSGTRLTVV.

The rearrangement uses TRBV9 and TRBJ2-5; 11 nucleotides align to TRBD2. V gave up 0 bases and J gave up 5 bases; unmatched junction bases: 6. From germline, CDR1 is SGDLS and CDR2 YYNGEE. This CDR3 is built from 16 residues. The CDR3: CASSVGVAGGPETQYF. The CDR3 coding sequence is TGTGCCAGCAGCGTAGGGGTAGCGGGGGGGCCCGAGACCCAGTACTTC.

The chain couples TRBV5-1 to TRBJ2-3; D gene uncertain. This CDR3 is 16 amino acids long. Deletions cut 0 bases from V and 6 bases from J, with 17 bases between. CDR1 SGHRS and CDR2 YFSETQ come from the germline V gene. CDR3 protein: CASSLAGRDITDTQYF. CDR3 nucleotides: TGCGCCAGCAGCTTGGCCGGAAGGGATATAACGGATACGCAGTATTTT.